A selection of T cell receptor beta chains follows, all from one sample in a study of shared T cell receptors in the human thymus. Profiling relied on immunoSEQ multiplex PCR, and the TCRdb table lists in-frame clones only, not all of them. The repertoire consists of some 760,000 clones, with 70% to 90% occurring once and the leading ten covering roughly 0.01%. This sample was also put to use in a study of human thymus T cells.

The sample comprised thymocytes. The receptors derive from a girl less than two years old with a congenital heart defect. Each CDR3 is given with its conserved first and last residue. Each record gives: J gene, V gene, clone size, D gene, CDR3 protein, CDR3 DNA. The D gene is left open where the match is weak. Some rows have no size entry. The others give once, few or many, or a class for an expanded clone.

j_call: TRBJ1-2; v_call: TRBV4-3; clone_size: few; d_call: -; cdr3_aa: CASSQAGTQSYGYTF; cdr3_nt: TGCGCCAGCAGCCAAGCCGGGACACAGAGCTATGGCTACACCTTC
j_call: TRBJ1-2; v_call: TRBV7-2; clone_size: -; d_call: TRBD1; cdr3_aa: CASTISGQSLYGYTF; cdr3_nt: TGTGCCAGCACGATATCGGGACAGAGTCTTTATGGCTACACCTTC
j_call: TRBJ2-3; v_call: TRBV15; clone_size: -; d_call: -; cdr3_aa: CATSRDPWGLRGGLFADTQYF; cdr3_nt: TGTGCCACCAGCAGAGATCCCTGGGGCTTGAGGGGGGGCTTGTTTGCAGATACGCAGTATTTT
j_call: TRBJ2-1; v_call: TRBV2; clone_size: -; d_call: TRBD2; cdr3_aa: CASSDYSGSSYNEQFF; cdr3_nt: TGTGCCAGCAGTGACTATAGCGGGAGCTCCTACAATGAGCAGTTCTTC
j_call: TRBJ2-4; v_call: TRBV13; clone_size: -; d_call: TRBD1; cdr3_aa: CASSFDRGMNIQYF; cdr3_nt: TGTGCCAGCAGCTTCGACAGGGGGATGAACATTCAGTACTTC
j_call: TRBJ2-3; v_call: TRBV5-1; clone_size: -; d_call: TRBD1; cdr3_aa: CASSAYEDRAEDTQYF; cdr3_nt: TGCGCCAGCAGCGCCTACGAGGACAGGGCGGAAGATACGCAGTATTTT
j_call: TRBJ1-5; v_call: TRBV7-9; clone_size: -; d_call: TRBD1; cdr3_aa: CASSLKTGQGINQPQHF; cdr3_nt: TGTGCCAGCAGCTTAAAGACGGGACAGGGTATCAATCAGCCCCAGCATTTT
j_call: TRBJ2-7; v_call: TRBV20-1; clone_size: -; d_call: -; cdr3_aa: CSASVGAVRYF; cdr3_nt: TGCAGTGCTAGTGTTGGAGCCGTACGGTACTTC
j_call: TRBJ1-1; v_call: TRBV5-1; clone_size: -; d_call: -; cdr3_aa: CASSLDRPNTEAFF; cdr3_nt: TGCGCCAGCAGCTTAGACAGGCCGAACACTGAAGCTTTCTTT
j_call: TRBJ1-2; v_call: TRBV6-6; clone_size: -; d_call: -; cdr3_aa: CASSLPPTVSYGYTF; cdr3_nt: TGTGCCAGCAGTTTACCCCCGACAGTCAGCTATGGCTACACCTTC
j_call: TRBJ2-3; v_call: TRBV6-4; clone_size: -; d_call: -; cdr3_aa: CASSDSVGGTTADTQYF; cdr3_nt: TGTGCCAGCAGTGATAGTGTAGGGGGAACTACCGCAGATACGCAGTATTTT
j_call: TRBJ2-3; v_call: TRBV6-6; clone_size: -; d_call: TRBD2; cdr3_aa: CASTPVGTSGTDTQYF; cdr3_nt: TGTGCCAGCACCCCAGTGGGGACTAGCGGGACAGATACGCAGTATTTT
j_call: TRBJ2-5; v_call: TRBV19; clone_size: -; d_call: -; cdr3_aa: CASSIVKRQDIGVTETQYF; cdr3_nt: TGTGCCAGTAGTATAGTCAAGCGACAGGACATCGGGGTTACAGAGACCCAGTACTTC
j_call: TRBJ2-5; v_call: TRBV5-1; clone_size: once; d_call: -; cdr3_aa: CASSPGLPETQYF; cdr3_nt: TGCGCCAGCAGCCCCGGACTACCAGAGACCCAGTACTTC
j_call: TRBJ1-4; v_call: TRBV28; clone_size: -; d_call: TRBD1; cdr3_aa: CASSFGQGGREKLFF; cdr3_nt: TGTGCCAGCAGTTTCGGACAGGGAGGGAGAGAAAAACTGTTTTTT
j_call: TRBJ2-7; v_call: TRBV15; clone_size: -; d_call: -; cdr3_aa: CATSSPGTHLIYEQYF; cdr3_nt: TGTGCCACCAGCAGCCCCGGGACTCACCTCATCTACGAGCAGTACTTC
j_call: TRBJ1-2; v_call: TRBV27; clone_size: -; d_call: TRBD1; cdr3_aa: CASAPLGGTGNGCDGYTF; cdr3_nt: TGTGCCAGCGCTCCTCTCGGGGGGACAGGGAACGGGTGCGATGGCTACACCTTC
j_call: TRBJ1-2; v_call: TRBV28; clone_size: few; d_call: -; cdr3_aa: CASSLRQGRPWGYTF; cdr3_nt: TGTGCCAGCAGTTTAAGGCAGGGGCGCCCATGGGGCTACACCTTC